This T cell receptor beta chain appears in the sequencing data of a study of cytomegalovirus exposure and HLA in healthy donors. A note on this clone: Its antigen is as yet unknown.

PCR was performed using 60 Vbeta and 13 Jbeta primers. Sequencing used immunoSEQ multiplex PCR; TCRdb keeps in-frame clones, though not all of them. The sample lists more than 20,000 clones, about four fifths seen once, with 4% to 5.5% in the top ten. Overall study results and limits: Associated with cytomegalovirus, according to the listing, were around 160 TCR beta chains. What a later analysis showed was that several of the most significant clusters appeared linked to common viral pathogens. Later analysis found that TCR beta chains associated with HLA were more clonally expanded than other, equally common chains.

CDR1 is SGHTA and CDR2 is FQGTGA in the germline V gene. This CDR3 has 12 residues. V lost 6 bases to trimming and J lost 7 bases; unmatched junction nucleotides: 2. The material sequenced was PBMCs. This sequence originates from a male donor in good health and CMV-seronegative. V is TRBV7-3 and J is TRBJ2-2, with 7 bases aligning to TRBD1. The CDR3 reads CASRQGSGELFF. The CDR3 DNA is TGTGCCAGCAGACAGGGGAGCGGGGAGCTGTTTTTT.